The 26 T cell receptor beta chains given below trace back to one sample, sequenced in a study of T-cell reconstitution after alpha-beta-depleted transplantation in children. As it was prepared, the TCRbeta library received unique molecular identifiers. TCRdb fed the PCR reads into MiXCR, producing one record per CDR3 protein. The repertoire consists of approximately 500,000 distinct CDR3 sequences, with about 11% occurring once and the leading ten covering around 2%. The specimen was PBMCs, collected before TCRalphabeta/CD19-depleted stem cell transplant. The source of these receptors is a child younger than 10 with inherited bone marrow failure, due to receive a stem cell transplant.

This clonotype came up a few times. The V and J genes are TRBV18 and TRBJ2-3; D is possibly TRBD2 (7 bases). There are 16 residues in the CDR3. Trimming shortened V by 0 bases and J by 2 bases, and 12 bases separated the two germline ends. CDR1 KGHSH and CDR2 LQKENI come from the germline V gene. CDR3 residues: CASSPPGGPNTDTQYF. DNA of the CDR3: TGTGCCAGCTCACCACCGGGGGGGCCTAACACAGATACGCAGTATTTT. Combining the CDR3 with reference TRBV18 and TRBJ2-3 gives the whole variable domain NAGVMQNPRHLVRRRGQEARLRCSPMKGHSHVYWYRQLPEEGLKFMVYLQKENIIDESGMPKERFSAEFPKEGPSILRIQQVVRGDSAAYFCASSPPGGPNTDTQYFGPGTRLTVL.

The rearrangement joins TRBV12-3 or TRBV12-4 to TRBJ2-7; no firm D call. The CDR3 contains 13 residues. V gave up 5 bases and J gave up 6 bases, with 14 bases separating them. The CDR3 loop reads CASSPETLVEQYF. The CDR3, as DNA: TGTGCCAGCAGTCCCGAGACCCTAGTCGAGCAGTACTTC.

This clonotype was recorded at least ten times. The chain has TRBV18 and TRBJ1-3; D not resolved. Deletions cut 3 bases from V and 2 bases from J, with 5 bases between. The CDR3 is made up of 13 amino acids. Germline V lookup: CDR1 KGHSH, CDR2 LQKENI. DNA for the CDR3: TGTGCCAGCTCACCCTTAACTGGAAACACCATATATTTT. This codes for CASSPLTGNTIYF.

This clonotype was detected ten times or more. V gene TRBV12-3 or TRBV12-4 combines with J gene TRBJ2-7, with 10 positions matching TRBD1. The CDR3 contains 14 residues. Unmatched junction bases numbered 6, after V lost 4 bases and J lost 6 bases. As DNA, the CDR3 is TGTGCCAGCAGTTCCGGGACAGGGGTAGCCGAGCAGTACTTC. It specifies CASSSGTGVAEQYF.

This clonotype showed up many times. V usage is TRBV20-1 and J usage is TRBJ2-3; 9 bases fit TRBD2. Germline V gives CDR1 DFQATT, CDR2 SNEGSKA (reference sequence). The V gene end was trimmed by 5 bases and the J gene end by 1 base; junction bases not matched to a gene: 13. This CDR3 region has 17 residues. CDR3 sequence (DNA): TGCAGTGCTCGATGGGGGGGACTAGCCCTACGCACAGATACGCAGTATTTT. Its translation is CSARWGGLALRTDTQYF.

The chain links TRBV7-9 to TRBJ1-1; D is uncertain. The ends were cut back, 7 bases at V and 0 bases at J, with 18 bases in the middle. Germline CDR1 and CDR2: SEHNR and FQNEAQ (reference sequence). This CDR3 contains 16 residues. This chain's CDR3 is CASTQIIGEMNTEAFF. CDR3 coding DNA: TGTGCCAGCACCCAAATCATCGGGGAAATGAACACTGAAGCTTTCTTT.

The V gene is TRBV20-1, the J gene TRBJ1-4, with D possibly TRBD1 on 6 matching bases. Germline V CDR1 and CDR2: DFQATT, SNEGSKA (reference sequence). V was trimmed by 2 bases and J by 5 bases, leaving 15 bases between them. The CDR3 is made up of 15 amino acids. The CDR3 sequence is CSARSGTRRNEKLFF. The CDR3 DNA sequence: TGCAGTGCTAGATCCGGGACACGAAGAAATGAAAAACTGTTTTTT.

This clonotype has a count of ten or more. The chain is built from TRBV24-1 and TRBJ2-3, with TRBD2 as a possible D gene (6 bases). Trimming took 4 bases from V and 6 from J, leaving 16 bases between them. Germline V lookup: CDR1 KGHDR, CDR2 SFDVKD. The CDR3 sequence is 15 residues long. DNA of the CDR3: TGTGCCACCAGTGACCCTAACGGGAGAAGCGATACGCAGTATTTT. Translation gives CATSDPNGRSDTQYF.

This clonotype showed up many times. The chain links TRBV28 to TRBJ2-7; possibly TRBD1 for D (6 bases). Germline assignment: CDR1 MDHEN and CDR2 SYDVKM. CDR3 size: 14 residues. The germline V and J ends were trimmed by 5 bases and 1 base, with 12 bases remaining between them. The CDR3 nucleotides read TGTGCCAGCAGTCCGACAGGAACATCCTACGAGCAGTACTTC. Protein sequence: CASSPTGTSYEQYF.

This clonotype was observed many times. This chain links TRBV20-1 with TRBJ2-1, with D possibly matching TRBD1 (5 bases). This CDR3 is built from 14 residues. V gave up 4 bases and J gave up 4 bases, with 14 bases separating them. Germline V lookup: CDR1 DFQATT, CDR2 SNEGSKA (reference sequence). The CDR3 loop is CSAIGLDKYNEQFF. CDR3 DNA sequence: TGCAGTGCTATTGGTTTGGACAAATACAATGAGCAGTTCTTC.

This clonotype was detected ten times or more. The chain carries TRBV29-1 and TRBJ2-5; 9 bases align to TRBD2. The CDR3 runs to 15 residues. Per germline, CDR1 SQVTM and CDR2 ANQGSEA. With V trimmed by 2 bases and J by 4 bases, 8 bases remained unmatched. CDR3 nucleotide sequence: TGCAGCGTTGAACGTAGCGGGAGTTACCTAGAGACCCAGTACTTC. Protein sequence: CSVERSGSYLETQYF.

The table lists this clonotype with many counts. This chain links TRBV9 with TRBJ2-2; D may correspond to TRBD1 or TRBD2 (5 bases each). In germline, CDR1 is SGDLS, CDR2 YYNGEE. This CDR3 has 14 amino acids. The ends were cut back, 3 bases at V and 7 bases at J, with 13 bases in the middle. In DNA, the CDR3 is TGTGCCAGCAGCGGGGAGTGGGGCCACGGGGAGCTGTTTTTT. Encoded protein: CASSGEWGHGELFF.

This clonotype was seen at least ten times. The rearrangement joins TRBV5-1 to TRBJ2-1; D not certain. CDR3 length: 17 residues. CDR1 and CDR2 (germline): SGHRS, YFSETQ. V was pared by 0 bases and J by 2 bases, with 15 bases between. CDR3 nucleotides: TGCGCCAGCAGCTTGGAGTGGGCCGCGTGGACCTACAATGAGCAGTTCTTC. This gives the protein CASSLEWAAWTYNEQFF.

This clonotype was picked up many times. The V gene is TRBV12-3 or TRBV12-4, the J gene TRBJ2-1, with D unclear. Trimming took off 5 bases at V and 9 bases at J, with 11 bases between the two ends. The CDR3 covers 12 residues. As DNA, the CDR3 is TGTGCCAGCAGTCTCCTCTCGAGTGAGCAGTTCTTC. Its protein is CASSLLSSEQFF.

This clonotype came up a few times. The CDR3, as DNA: TGTGCCAGCAGGGCCTTTTCAAGGACAGATACGCAGTATTTT. The encoded protein is CASRAFSRTDTQYF. The chain links TRBV6-1 to TRBJ2-3; D is uncertain. The V gene's germline CDR1 is MNHNS and CDR2 SASEGT. V was shortened by 6 bases and J by 3 bases, with 13 bases between the two germline ends. CDR3 length equals 14 residues.

There are many counts of this clonotype. V gene TRBV7-8 combines with J gene TRBJ2-4; TRBD1 matches at 7 bases. The CDR3 extends over 16 amino acids. In germline, CDR1 is SGHVS, CDR2 FQNEAQ. The trim removed 4 bases at V and 3 bases at J, leaving 9 bases unmatched. CDR3 in amino acids: CASSWVTGDGKNIQYF. The DNA for the CDR3 is TGTGCCAGCAGCTGGGTAACAGGGGACGGCAAAAACATTCAGTACTTC. The complete variable domain, with remaining parts taken from reference TRBV7-8 and TRBJ2-4, reads GAGVSQSPRYKVAKRGQDVALRCDPISGHVSLFWYQQALGQGPEFLTYFQNEAQLDKSGLPSDRFFAERPEGSVSTLKIQRTQQEDSAVYLCASSWVTGDGKNIQYFGAGTRLSVL.

This clonotype has at least ten counts. The CDR3 DNA reads TGTGCCAGCAGCGTTAGAGACAGGGTTGACGAGCAGTACTTC. Translated: CASSVRDRVDEQYF. The rearrangement links TRBV9 to TRBJ2-7; 7 bases map to TRBD1. The CDR3 loop spans 14 amino acids. Looked up from germline, CDR1 is SGDLS and CDR2 is YYNGEE. Trimming at V came to 2 bases and at J to 5 bases, leaving 7 bases not matched to a gene.

This clonotype was seen repeatedly, ten times or more. The gene calls are TRBV10-3 and TRBJ2-2; D perhaps matches TRBD1 (6 bases). The V end lost 7 bases, the J end lost 1 base, and 10 bases lay between the germline ends. Per germline, CDR1 ENHRY and CDR2 SYGVKD. The CDR3 runs to 14 residues. The CDR3 sequence: CAINQGQNTGELFF. CDR3 in DNA: TGTGCCATCAATCAGGGACAGAACACCGGGGAGCTGTTTTTT.

This clonotype was counted ten times or more. The gene calls are TRBV7-2 and TRBJ1-2, with D unresolved. Trimming removed 5 bases at V and 8 bases at J, with 15 bases between. The CDR3 contains 13 residues. Germline CDR1 and CDR2: SGHTA and FQGNSA. The chain's CDR3 is CASSPDQEGGYTF. Written as DNA, the CDR3 is TGTGCCAGCAGCCCAGACCAGGAGGGAGGCTACACCTTC.

This clonotype has ten or more counts. The CDR3 DNA is TGTGCCAGCAGCTCGGGACAGGGGGCTTTTTCAGCCAAAAACATTCAGTACTTC. This sequence encodes CASSSGQGAFSAKNIQYF. The V and J genes are TRBV11-2 and TRBJ2-4; TRBD1 matches 12 bases. CDR3 length equals 18 residues. Unmatched junction bases numbered 7, after V lost 4 bases and J lost 0 bases. Germline V gives CDR1 SGHAT, CDR2 FQNNGV.

Many counts were recorded for this clonotype. The chain links TRBV27 to TRBJ2-1, with 9 positions matching TRBD1. The CDR3 is made up of 16 amino acids. Germline V gene lookup returns CDR1 MNHEY and CDR2 SMNVEV (reference sequence). V lost 7 bases, J lost 3 bases, and 10 bases stayed unmatched. CDR3 protein: CASTPTPGQGYNEQFF. CDR3 sequence (DNA): TGTGCCAGCACCCCGACCCCGGGACAGGGCTACAATGAGCAGTTCTTC.

Concerning this clonotype itself: A junction end diverges from the germline sequence, so it may reflect a read error. The J gene is TRBJ2-1, the V gene TRBV20-1, with 7 bases identical to TRBD2. The CDR3 is 14 amino acids. Germline CDR1 DFQATT, CDR2 SNEGSKA (reference sequence). CDR3 amino acids: CCANGGSSYNEQFF. The CDR3 DNA is TGCTGTGCTAATGGCGGGAGCTCCTACAATGAGCAGTTCTTC.

The sample holds many counts of this clonotype. The J gene is TRBJ1-5, the V gene TRBV18, with TRBD1 identical over 7 bases. J was trimmed by 5 bases and V by 1 base; bases with no gene match: 2. The CDR3 has 14 amino acids. Per germline, CDR1 KGHSH and CDR2 LQKENI. The chain's CDR3 is CASSPQGAYQPQHF. The CDR3 nucleotides read TGTGCCAGCTCACCACAGGGGGCTTATCAGCCCCAGCATTTT.

The chain is built from TRBV11-1 and TRBJ2-7; D is possibly TRBD2 (7 bases). CDR3 length: 18 amino acids. V lost 2 bases to trimming and J lost 0 bases, with 20 bases between them. Germline loops: CDR1 SGHAT, CDR2 FQDESV (reference sequence). This CDR3 is CASSLTRGLAESSYEQYF. In DNA form, the CDR3 reads TGTGCCAGCAGCTTAACCCGGGGGCTAGCGGAGAGCTCCTACGAGCAGTACTTC.

This clonotype was recorded many times. The chain employs TRBV7-2 and TRBJ1-5, with D possibly TRBD1 on 5 matching bases. Trimming took off 4 bases at V and 0 bases at J, with 13 bases between the two ends. Per the germline V gene, CDR1 is SGHTA and CDR2 is FQGNSA. CDR3 length equals 16 residues. The CDR3 protein is CASSYVAGYSNQPQHF. CDR3 coding DNA: TGTGCCAGCAGCTATGTTGCAGGGTATAGCAATCAGCCCCAGCATTTT. Filled out from reference TRBV7-2 and TRBJ1-5, the complete variable domain reads GAGVSQSPSNKVTEKGKDVELRCDPISGHTALYWYRQSLGQGLEFLIYFQGNSAPDKSGLPSDRFSAERTGGSVSTLTIQRTQQEDSAVYLCASSYVAGYSNQPQHFGDGTRLSIL.

The chain combines TRBV5-5 with TRBJ1-4, with 8 bases aligning to TRBD1. Trimming at V came to 0 bases and at J to 9 bases, leaving 7 bases not matched to a gene. This CDR3 has 15 amino acids. CDR1 is SGHKS, CDR2 YYEKEE, per germline (reference sequence). CDR3 amino acids: CASSLEGQGGQKLFF. In nucleotides, the CDR3 is TGTGCCAGCAGCTTGGAAGGACAGGGAGGCCAAAAACTGTTTTTT.